This is a list of T cell receptor beta chains from one sample in a study of blood T cell repertoires in COVID-19. Sequenced by immunoSEQ multiplex PCR; TCRdb stores in-frame clones only, minus some. The table records about 140,000 clones, roughly four fifths of them present only once. Sequenced sample: peripheral blood. These receptors were obtained from a woman aged 50 to 60 with active or convalescent COVID-19. The CDR3 runs from the conserved cysteine through the conserved F or W. The order of the fields is J gene, V gene, D gene, CDR3 protein. The D gene is left open where the match is weak.

>TRBJ2-2|TRBV18|TRBD2
CASSPPGGLAGQNTGELFF
>TRBJ1-6|TRBV2|-
CASSDLNSPLHF
>TRBJ1-5|TRBV2|TRBD1
CASAGGWNQPQHF
>TRBJ1-6|TRBV30|-
CAWVRGDRRDRSPLHF
>TRBJ2-1|TRBV5-1|-
CASSFRGDSYNEQFF
>TRBJ2-3|TRBV7-6|TRBD2
CASSFSGGAPDTQYF
>TRBJ1-2|TRBV30|-
CAWSAGGGYYGYTF
>TRBJ2-5|TRBV29-1|-
CSVEARLQETQYF
>TRBJ2-7|TRBV7-8|TRBD1
CASSLLTGGYEQYF
>TRBJ1-4|TRBV19|-
CASRPTGPNEKLFF